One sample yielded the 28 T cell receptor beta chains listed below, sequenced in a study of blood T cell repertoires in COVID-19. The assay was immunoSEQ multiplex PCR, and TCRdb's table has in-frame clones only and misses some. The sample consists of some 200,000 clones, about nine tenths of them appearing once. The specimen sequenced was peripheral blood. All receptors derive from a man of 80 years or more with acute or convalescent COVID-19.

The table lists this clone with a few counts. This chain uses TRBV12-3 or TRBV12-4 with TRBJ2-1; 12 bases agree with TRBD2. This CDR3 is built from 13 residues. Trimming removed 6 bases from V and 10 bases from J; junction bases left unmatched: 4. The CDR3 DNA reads TGTGCCAGCAGCCCGACTAGCGGGAGCGAGCAGTTCTTC. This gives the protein CASSPTSGSEQFF.

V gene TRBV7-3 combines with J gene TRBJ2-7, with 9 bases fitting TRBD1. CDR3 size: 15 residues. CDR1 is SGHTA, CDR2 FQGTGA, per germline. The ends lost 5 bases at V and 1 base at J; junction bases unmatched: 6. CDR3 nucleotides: TGTGCCAGCAGCGCCCGGGACAGGGCATCCTACGAGCAGTACTTC. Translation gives CASSARDRASYEQYF.

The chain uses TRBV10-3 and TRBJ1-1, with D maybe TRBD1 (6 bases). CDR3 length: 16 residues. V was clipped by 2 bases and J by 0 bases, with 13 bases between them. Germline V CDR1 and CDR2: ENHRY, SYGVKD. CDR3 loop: CAISEGQGRMNTEAFF. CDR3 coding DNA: TGTGCCATCAGTGAGGGGCAGGGGCGCATGAACACTGAAGCTTTCTTT.

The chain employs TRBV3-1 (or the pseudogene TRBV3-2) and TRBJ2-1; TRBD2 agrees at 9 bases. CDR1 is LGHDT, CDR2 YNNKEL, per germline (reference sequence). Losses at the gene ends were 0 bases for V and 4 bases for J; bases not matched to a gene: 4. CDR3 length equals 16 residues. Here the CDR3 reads CASSQELAGAYNEQFF. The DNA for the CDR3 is TGTGCCAGCAGCCAAGAGTTAGCGGGAGCGTACAATGAGCAGTTCTTC.

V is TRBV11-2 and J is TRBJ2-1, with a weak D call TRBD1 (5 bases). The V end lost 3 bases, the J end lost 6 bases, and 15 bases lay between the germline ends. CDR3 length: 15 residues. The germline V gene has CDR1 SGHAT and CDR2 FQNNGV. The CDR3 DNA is TGTGCCAGCAGCTTCTCAATCGGACAACTCAATGAGCAGTTCTTC. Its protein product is CASSFSIGQLNEQFF.

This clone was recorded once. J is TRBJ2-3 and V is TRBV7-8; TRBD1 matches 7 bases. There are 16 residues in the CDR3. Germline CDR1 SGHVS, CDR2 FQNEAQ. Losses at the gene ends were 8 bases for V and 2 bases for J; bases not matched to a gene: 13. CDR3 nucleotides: TGTGCCAGCGGCGAAGACAGGGTAACCTTCACAGATACGCAGTATTTT. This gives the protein CASGEDRVTFTDTQYF. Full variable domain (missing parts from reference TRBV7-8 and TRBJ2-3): GAGVSQSPRYKVAKRGQDVALRCDPISGHVSLFWYQQALGQGPEFLTYFQNEAQLDKSGLPSDRFFAERPEGSVSTLKIQRTQQEDSAVYLCASGEDRVTFTDTQYFGPGTRLTVL.

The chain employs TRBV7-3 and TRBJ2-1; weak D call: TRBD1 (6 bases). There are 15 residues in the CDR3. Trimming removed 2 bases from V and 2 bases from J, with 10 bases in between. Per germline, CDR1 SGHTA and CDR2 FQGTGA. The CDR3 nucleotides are TGTGCCAGCAGCTTATCAGGGGCGACCTACAATGAGCAGTTCTTC. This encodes CASSLSGATYNEQFF.

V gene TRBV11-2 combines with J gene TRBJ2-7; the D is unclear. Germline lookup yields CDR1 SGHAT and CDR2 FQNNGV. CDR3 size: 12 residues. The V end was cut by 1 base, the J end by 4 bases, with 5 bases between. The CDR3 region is CASSLGSYEQYF. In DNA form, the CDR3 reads TGTGCCAGCAGCTTAGGGAGTTACGAGCAGTACTTC.

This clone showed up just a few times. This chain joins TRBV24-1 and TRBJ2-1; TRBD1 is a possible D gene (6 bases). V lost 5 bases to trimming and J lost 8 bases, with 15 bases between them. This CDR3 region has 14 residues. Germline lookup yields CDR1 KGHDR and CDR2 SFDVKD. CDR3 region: CATSGQDSRDEQFF. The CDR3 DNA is TGTGCCACCAGTGGACAGGATTCGAGGGATGAGCAGTTCTTC.

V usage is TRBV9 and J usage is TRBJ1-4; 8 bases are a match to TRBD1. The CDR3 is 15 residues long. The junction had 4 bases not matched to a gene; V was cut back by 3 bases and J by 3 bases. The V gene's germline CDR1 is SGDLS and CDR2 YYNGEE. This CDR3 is CASSGTGMPNEKLFF. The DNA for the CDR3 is TGTGCCAGCAGCGGGACAGGGATGCCTAATGAAAAACTGTTTTTT.

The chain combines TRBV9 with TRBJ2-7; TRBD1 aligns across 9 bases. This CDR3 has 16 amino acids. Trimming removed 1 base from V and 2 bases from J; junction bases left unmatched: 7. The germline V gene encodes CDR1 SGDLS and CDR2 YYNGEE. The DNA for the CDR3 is TGTGCCAGCAGCGTATCTCCGGGACAGGGACCCTACGAGCAGTACGTC. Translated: CASSVSPGQGPYEQYV.

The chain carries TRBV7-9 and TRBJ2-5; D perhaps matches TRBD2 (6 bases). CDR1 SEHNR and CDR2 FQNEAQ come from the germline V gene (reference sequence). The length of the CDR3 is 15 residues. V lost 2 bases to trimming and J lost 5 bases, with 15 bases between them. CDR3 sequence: CASSLSAGLGETQYF. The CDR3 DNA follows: TGTGCCAGCAGCTTATCTGCGGGGCTGGGGGAGACCCAGTACTTC. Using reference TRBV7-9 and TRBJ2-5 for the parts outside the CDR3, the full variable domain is DTGVSQNPRHKITKRGQNVTFRCDPISEHNRLYWYRQTLGQGPEFLTYFQNEAQLEKSRLLSDRFSAERPKGSFSTLEIQRTEQGDSAMYLCASSLSAGLGETQYFGPGTRLLVL.

The DNA for the CDR3 is TGTGCCAGCGGGAACAGGGGGATTTATTATAATTCACCCCTCCACTTT. Amino acids: CASGNRGIYYNSPLHF. This chain connects TRBV27 to TRBJ1-6; TRBD1 matches at 8 bases. The CDR3 is 16 residues long. V dropped 8 bases and J dropped 4; count of bases not matched to a gene: 10. Germline V gives CDR1 MNHEY, CDR2 SMNVEV (reference sequence).

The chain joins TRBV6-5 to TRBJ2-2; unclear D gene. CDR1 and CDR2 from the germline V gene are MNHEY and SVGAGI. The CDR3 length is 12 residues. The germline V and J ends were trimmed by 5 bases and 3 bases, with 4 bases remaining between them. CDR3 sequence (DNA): TGTGCCAGCAGTCTATACACCGGGGAGCTGTTTTTT. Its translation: CASSLYTGELFF.

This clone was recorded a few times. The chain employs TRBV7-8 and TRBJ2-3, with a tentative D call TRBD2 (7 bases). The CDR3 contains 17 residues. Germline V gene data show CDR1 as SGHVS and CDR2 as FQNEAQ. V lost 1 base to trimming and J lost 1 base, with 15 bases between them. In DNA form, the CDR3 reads TGTGCCAGCAGCTTAGTCCGGGGGGCGGCGCGCACAGATACGCAGTATTTT. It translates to CASSLVRGAARTDTQYF.

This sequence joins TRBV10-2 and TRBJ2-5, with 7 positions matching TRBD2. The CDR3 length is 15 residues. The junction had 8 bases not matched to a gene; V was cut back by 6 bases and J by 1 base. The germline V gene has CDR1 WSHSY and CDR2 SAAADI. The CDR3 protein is CASRMVAGVQETQYF. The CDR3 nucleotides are TGCGCCAGCAGGATGGTTGCGGGAGTCCAAGAGACCCAGTACTTC.

In DNA form, the CDR3 reads TGTGCCAGCTCTCGGACACAGGGAGAAGGCACCGGGGAGCTGTTTTTT. Residues: CASSRTQGEGTGELFF. V is TRBV18 and J is TRBJ2-2; perhaps TRBD1 as D (6 bases). The CDR3 contains 16 residues. CDR1 and CDR2 from the germline V gene are KGHSH and LQKENI. V lost 6 bases to trimming and J lost 4 bases, with 18 bases between them. Variable domain in full (rest from reference TRBV18 and TRBJ2-2): NAGVMQNPRHLVRRRGQEARLRCSPMKGHSHVYWYRQLPEEGLKFMVYLQKENIIDESGMPKERFSAEFPKEGPSILRIQQVVRGDSAAYFCASSRTQGEGTGELFFGEGSRLTVL.

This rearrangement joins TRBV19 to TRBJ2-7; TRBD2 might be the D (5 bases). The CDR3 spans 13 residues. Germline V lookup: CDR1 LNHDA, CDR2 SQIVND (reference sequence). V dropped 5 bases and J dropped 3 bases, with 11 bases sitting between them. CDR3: CASSLHSGYEQYV. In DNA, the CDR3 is TGTGCCAGTAGTCTACACAGCGGCTACGAGCAGTACGTC.

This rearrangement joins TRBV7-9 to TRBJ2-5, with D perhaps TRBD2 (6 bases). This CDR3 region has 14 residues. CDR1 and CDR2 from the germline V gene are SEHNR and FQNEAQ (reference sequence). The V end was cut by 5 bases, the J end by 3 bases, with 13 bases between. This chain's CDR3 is CASSRQGTEETQYF. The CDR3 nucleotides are TGTGCCAGCAGCCGACAAGGGACTGAAGAGACCCAGTACTTC.

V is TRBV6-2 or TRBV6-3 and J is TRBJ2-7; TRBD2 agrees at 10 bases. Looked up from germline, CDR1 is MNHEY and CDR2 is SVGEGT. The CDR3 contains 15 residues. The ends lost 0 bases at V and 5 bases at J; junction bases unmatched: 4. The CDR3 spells CASSYSTSGSHEQYF. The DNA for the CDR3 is TGTGCCAGCAGTTACTCGACTAGCGGGTCCCACGAGCAGTACTTC.

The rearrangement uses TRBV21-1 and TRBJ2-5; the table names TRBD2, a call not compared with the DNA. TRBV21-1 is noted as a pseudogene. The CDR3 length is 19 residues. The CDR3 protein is CASRPKLSSGRHRVETQYF. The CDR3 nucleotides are TGTGCCAGCAGACCCAAACTTTCTAGCGGGAGGCATAGAGTAGAGACCCAGTACTTC.

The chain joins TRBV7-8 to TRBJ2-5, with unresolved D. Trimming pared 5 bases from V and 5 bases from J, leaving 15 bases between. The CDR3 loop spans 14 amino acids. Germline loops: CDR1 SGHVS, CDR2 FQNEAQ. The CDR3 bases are TGTGCCAGCAGCGAATGGAGAGTTCGGGAGACCCAGTACTTC. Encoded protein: CASSEWRVRETQYF.

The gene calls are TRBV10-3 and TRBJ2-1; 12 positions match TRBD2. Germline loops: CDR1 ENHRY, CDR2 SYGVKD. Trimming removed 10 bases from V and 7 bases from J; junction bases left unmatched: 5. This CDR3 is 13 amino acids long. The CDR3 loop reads CATRLAGVNEQFF. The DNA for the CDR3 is TGTGCCACACGACTAGCGGGAGTTAATGAGCAGTTCTTC.

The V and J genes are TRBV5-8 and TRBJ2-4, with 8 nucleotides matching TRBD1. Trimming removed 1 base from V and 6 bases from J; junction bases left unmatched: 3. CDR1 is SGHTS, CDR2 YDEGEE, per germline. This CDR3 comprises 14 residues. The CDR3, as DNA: TGTGCCAGCAGCTTGAAAGACAGGGGAAACATTCAGTACTTC. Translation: CASSLKDRGNIQYF.

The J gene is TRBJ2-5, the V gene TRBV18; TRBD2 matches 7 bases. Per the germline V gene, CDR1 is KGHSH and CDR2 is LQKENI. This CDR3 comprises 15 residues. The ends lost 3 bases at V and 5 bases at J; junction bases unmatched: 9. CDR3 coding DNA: TGTGCCAGCTCACCCCTCAGCGGGGTAGGGGAGACCCAGTACTTC. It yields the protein CASSPLSGVGETQYF.

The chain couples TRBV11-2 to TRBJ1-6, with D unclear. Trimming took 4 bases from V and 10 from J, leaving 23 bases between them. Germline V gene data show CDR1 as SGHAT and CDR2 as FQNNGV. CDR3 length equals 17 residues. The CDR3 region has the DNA TGTGCCAGCAGCTCGATCTGGAAGGCAGGCGGGAACTCACCCCTCCACTTT. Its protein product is CASSSIWKAGGNSPLHF. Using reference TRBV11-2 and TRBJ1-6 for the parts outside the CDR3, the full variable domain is EAGVAQSPRYKIIEKRQSVAFWCNPISGHATLYWYQQILGQGPKLLIQFQNNGVVDDSQLPKDRFSAERLKGVDSTLKIQPAKLEDSAVYLCASSSIWKAGGNSPLHFGNGTRLTVT.

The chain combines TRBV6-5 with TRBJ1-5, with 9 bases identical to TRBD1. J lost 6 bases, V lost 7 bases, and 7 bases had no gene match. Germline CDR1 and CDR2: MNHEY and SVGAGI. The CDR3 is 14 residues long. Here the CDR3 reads CASMYGQGSQPQHF. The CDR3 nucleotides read TGTGCCAGCATGTATGGACAGGGGAGTCAGCCCCAGCATTTT.

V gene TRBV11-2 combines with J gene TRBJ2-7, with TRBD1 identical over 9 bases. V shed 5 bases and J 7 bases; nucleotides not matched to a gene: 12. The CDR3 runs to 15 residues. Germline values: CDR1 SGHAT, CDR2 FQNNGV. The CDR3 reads CASSQIMTGGSEQYV. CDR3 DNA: TGTGCCAGCAGCCAAATAATGACAGGGGGAAGTGAGCAGTACGTC.